The sequence of this T cell receptor (beta chain) was determined in a study of T cell repertoires in cytomegalovirus infection. Losses at the gene ends were 5 bases for V and 7 bases for J; bases not matched to a gene: 5. Germline V gene lookup returns CDR1 SEHNR and CDR2 FQNEAQ (reference sequence). This CDR3 has 14 residues. This clonotype was counted at least ten times. TCRdb analysed the reads with MiXCR anew, one entry per CDR3 protein. Here the sample spans a few hundred thousand distinct CDR3 sequences, around 15% being singletons. Specimen: CD8+ T cells from PBMCs. The rearrangement uses TRBV7-9 and TRBJ2-7; TRBD2 matches 13 bases. This sequence originates from a human donor in good health (CMV status not recorded). Some clones in this sample may be carry-over from other donors' samples. This chain's CDR3 is CASSPGLAGHEQYF. CDR3 DNA: TGTGCCAGCAGCCCGGGACTAGCGGGGCATGAGCAGTACTTC.